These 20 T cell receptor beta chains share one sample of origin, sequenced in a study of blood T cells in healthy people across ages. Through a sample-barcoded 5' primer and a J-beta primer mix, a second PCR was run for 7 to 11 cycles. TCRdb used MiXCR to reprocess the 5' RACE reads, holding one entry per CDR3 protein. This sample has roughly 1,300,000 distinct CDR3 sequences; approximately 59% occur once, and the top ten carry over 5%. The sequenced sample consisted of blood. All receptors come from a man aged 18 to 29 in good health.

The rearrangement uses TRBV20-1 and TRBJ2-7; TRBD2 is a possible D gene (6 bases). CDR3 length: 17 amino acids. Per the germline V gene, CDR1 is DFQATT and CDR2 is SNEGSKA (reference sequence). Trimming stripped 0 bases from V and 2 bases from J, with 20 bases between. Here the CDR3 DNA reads TGCAGTGCTAGAGATGGGGCAGGCCAGCGGGCGACCTACGAGCAGTACTTC. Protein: CSARDGAGQRATYEQYF.

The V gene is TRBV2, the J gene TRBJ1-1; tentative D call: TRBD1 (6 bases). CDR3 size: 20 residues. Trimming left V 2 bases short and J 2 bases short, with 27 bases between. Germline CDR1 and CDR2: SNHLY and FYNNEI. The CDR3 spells CASSERGNRLMGGPNTEAFF. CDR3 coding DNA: TGTGCCAGCAGTGAACGCGGGAATCGGTTGATGGGGGGCCCAAACACTGAAGCTTTCTTT.

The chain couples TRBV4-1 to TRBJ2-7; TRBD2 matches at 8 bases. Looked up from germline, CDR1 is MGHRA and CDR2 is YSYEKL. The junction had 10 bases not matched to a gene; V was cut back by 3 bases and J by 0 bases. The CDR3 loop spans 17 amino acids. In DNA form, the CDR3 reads TGCGCCAGCAGCCATCCTACCGGGACTAGGAGCTCCTACGAGCAGTACTTC. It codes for CASSHPTGTRSSYEQYF.

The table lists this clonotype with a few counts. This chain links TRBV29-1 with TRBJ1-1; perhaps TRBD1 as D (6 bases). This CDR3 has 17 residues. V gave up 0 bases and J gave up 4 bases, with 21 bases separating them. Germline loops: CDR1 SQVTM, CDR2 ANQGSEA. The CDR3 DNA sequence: TGCAGCGTTGAAGATCTAGGCCCCGCAGGGGTCCTCACTGAAGCTTTCTTT. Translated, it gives CSVEDLGPAGVLTEAFF.

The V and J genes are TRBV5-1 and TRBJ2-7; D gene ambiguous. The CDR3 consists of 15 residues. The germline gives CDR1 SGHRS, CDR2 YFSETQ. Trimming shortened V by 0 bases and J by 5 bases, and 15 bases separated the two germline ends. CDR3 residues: CASSLAGSLGDEQYF. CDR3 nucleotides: TGCGCCAGCAGCTTGGCCGGCAGCCTCGGCGACGAGCAGTACTTC. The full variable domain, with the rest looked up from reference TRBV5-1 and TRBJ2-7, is KAGVTQTPRYLIKTRGQQVTLSCSPISGHRSVSWYQQTPGQGLQFLFEYFSETQRNKGNFPGRFSGRQFSNSRSEMNVSTLELGDSALYLCASSLAGSLGDEQYFGPGTRLTVT.

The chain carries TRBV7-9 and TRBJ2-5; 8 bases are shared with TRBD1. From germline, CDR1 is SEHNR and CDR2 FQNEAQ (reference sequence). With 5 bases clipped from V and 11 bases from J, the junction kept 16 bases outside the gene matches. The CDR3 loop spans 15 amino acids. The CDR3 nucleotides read TGTGCCAGCAGCCCCCCGGGGACAGGAACGAGGGAGCAGTACTTC. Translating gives CASSPPGTGTREQYF.

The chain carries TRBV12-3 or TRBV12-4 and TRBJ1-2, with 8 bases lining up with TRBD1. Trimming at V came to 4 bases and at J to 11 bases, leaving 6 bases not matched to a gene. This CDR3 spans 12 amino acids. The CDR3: CASSSGQGTYTF. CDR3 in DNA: TGTGCCAGCAGTTCCGGACAGGGAACTTACACCTTC.

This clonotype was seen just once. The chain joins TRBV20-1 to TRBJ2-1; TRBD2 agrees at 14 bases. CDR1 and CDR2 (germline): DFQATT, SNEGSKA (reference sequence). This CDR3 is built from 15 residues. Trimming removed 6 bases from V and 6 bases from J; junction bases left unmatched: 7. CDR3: CSASGTSGGTNEQFF. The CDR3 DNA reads TGCAGTGCGAGCGGGACTAGCGGGGGAACCAATGAGCAGTTCTTC.

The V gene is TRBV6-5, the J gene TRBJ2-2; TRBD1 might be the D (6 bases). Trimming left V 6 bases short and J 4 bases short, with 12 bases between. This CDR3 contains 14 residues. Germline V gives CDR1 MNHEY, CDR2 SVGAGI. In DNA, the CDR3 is TGTGCCAGCAGAACCGGGACAACCACCGGGGAGCTGTTTTTT. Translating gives CASRTGTTTGELFF.

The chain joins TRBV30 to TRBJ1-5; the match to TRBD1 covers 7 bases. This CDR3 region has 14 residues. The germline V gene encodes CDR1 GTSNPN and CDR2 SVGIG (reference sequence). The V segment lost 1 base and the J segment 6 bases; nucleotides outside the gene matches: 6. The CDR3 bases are TGTGCCTGGAGTGGAGGGGGCGAAAGTCAGCCCCAGCATTTT. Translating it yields CAWSGGGESQPQHF.

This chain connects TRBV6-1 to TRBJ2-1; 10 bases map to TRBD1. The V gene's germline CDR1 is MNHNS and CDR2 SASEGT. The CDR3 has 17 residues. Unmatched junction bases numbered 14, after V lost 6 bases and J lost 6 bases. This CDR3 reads CASSPPPGTGEANEQFF. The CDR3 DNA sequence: TGTGCCAGCAGCCCCCCTCCCGGGACAGGGGAGGCCAATGAGCAGTTCTTC.

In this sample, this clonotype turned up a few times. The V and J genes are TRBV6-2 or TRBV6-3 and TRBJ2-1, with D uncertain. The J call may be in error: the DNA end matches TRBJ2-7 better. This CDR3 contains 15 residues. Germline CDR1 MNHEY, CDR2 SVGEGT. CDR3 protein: CASSYGEASYNEQYF. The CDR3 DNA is TGTGCCAGCAGTTACGGTGAGGCCTCCTACAATGAGCAGTACTTC.

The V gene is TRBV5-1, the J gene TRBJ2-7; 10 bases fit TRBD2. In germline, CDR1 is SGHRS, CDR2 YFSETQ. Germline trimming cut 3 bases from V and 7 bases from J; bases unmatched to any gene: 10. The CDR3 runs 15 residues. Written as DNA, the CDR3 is TGCGCCAGCAGCTCAATAGCGGGAGGAGGGAATGAGCAGTACTTC. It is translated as CASSSIAGGGNEQYF.

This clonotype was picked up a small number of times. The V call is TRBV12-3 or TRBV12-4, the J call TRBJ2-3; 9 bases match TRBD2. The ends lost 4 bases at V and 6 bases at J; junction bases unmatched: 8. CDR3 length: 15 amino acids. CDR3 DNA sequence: TGTGCCAGCAGTTCCCTAGCGGGGATGTTGGATACGCAGTATTTT. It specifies CASSSLAGMLDTQYF.

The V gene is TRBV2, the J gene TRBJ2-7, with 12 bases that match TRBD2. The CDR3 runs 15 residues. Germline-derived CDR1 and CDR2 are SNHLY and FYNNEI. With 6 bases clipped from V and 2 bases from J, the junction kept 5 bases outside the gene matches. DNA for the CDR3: TGTGCCAGCAGGTGGACTAGCGGGACCCCCTACGAGCAGTACTTC. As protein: CASRWTSGTPYEQYF.

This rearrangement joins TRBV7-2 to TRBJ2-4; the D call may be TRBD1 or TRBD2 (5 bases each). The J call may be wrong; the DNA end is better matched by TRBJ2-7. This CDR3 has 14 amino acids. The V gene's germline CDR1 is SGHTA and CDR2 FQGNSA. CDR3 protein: CARSVEAGRDEQYF. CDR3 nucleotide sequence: TGTGCCAGAAGCGTAGAAGCAGGGCGGGACGAGCAGTACTTC.

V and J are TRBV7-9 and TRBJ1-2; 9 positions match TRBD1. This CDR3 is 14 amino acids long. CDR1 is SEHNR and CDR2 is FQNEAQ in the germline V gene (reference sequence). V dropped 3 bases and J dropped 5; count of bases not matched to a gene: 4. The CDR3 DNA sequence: TGTGCCAGCAGCTTCGGCGGGACAGGGTATGGCTACACCTTC. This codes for CASSFGGTGYGYTF.

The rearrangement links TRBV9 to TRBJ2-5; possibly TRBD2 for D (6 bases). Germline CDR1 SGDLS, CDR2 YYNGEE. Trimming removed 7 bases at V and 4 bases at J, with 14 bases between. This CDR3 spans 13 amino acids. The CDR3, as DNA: TGTGCCAGCGGCCCATTGGGACTAGAGACCCAGTACTTC. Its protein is CASGPLGLETQYF.

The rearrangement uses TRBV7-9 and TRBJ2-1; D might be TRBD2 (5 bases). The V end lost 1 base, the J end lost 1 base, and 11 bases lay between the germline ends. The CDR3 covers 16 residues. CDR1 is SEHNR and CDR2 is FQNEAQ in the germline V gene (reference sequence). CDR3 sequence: CASSLGPTGSYNEQFF. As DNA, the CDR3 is TGTGCCAGCAGCTTAGGGCCCACGGGGTCCTACAATGAGCAGTTCTTC.

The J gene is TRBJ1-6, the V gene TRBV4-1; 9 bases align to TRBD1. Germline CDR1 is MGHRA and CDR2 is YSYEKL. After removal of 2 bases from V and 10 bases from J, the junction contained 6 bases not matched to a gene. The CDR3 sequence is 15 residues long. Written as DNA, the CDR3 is TGCGCCAGCAGCCAACTATGGACAGGGGAGTCACCCCTCCACTTT. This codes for CASSQLWTGESPLHF.